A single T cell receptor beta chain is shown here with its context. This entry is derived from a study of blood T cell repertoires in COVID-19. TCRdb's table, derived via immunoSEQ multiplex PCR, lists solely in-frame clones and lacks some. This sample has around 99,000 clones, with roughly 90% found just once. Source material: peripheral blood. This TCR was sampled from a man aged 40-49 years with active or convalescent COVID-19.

The DNA of the CDR3 is TGCGCCAGCAGCCAAGAGTCGGGACTTAGCAATGAGCAGTTCTTC. This translates into CASSQESGLSNEQFF. The chain links TRBV4-3 to TRBJ2-1, with D possibly matching TRBD2 (6 bases). V lost 0 bases, J lost 6 bases, and 12 bases lay in between. The CDR3 is 15 amino acids. CDR1 is LGHNA and CDR2 is YSLEER in the germline V gene.